This is a list of T cell receptor beta chains from one sample in a study of OX40 agonist ivuxolimab in advanced cancers. Clones were read by immunoSEQ multiplex PCR, and TCRdb kept only the in-frame ones, dropping some. The sample lists fewer than 80,000 clones, 75% to 95% occurring once. The source material was CD4+ or CD8+ T cells sorted from blood, sampled in a trial of the OX40 agonist ivuxolimab. The receptors originated from an adult with an advanced solid tumor such as melanoma, head and neck, liver or kidney cancer. The CDR3 runs from the conserved cysteine through the conserved F or W. The D gene is left open where the match is weak. The size of a clone is reported for some rows only, either as once, few or many, or as a class for expanded clones.

clone_size	d_call	v_call	j_call	cdr3_aa	cdr3_nt
once	TRBD1	TRBV9	TRBJ1-2	CASSPGGDRAYGYTF	TGTGCCAGCAGCCCAGGGGGGGACAGGGCCTATGGCTACACCTTC
NA	NA	TRBV28	TRBJ2-5	CASSSMQGRTTQYF	TGTGCCAGCAGCTCGATGCAGGGGAGGACGACCCAGTACTTC
NA	NA	TRBV2	TRBJ2-7	CASSDWQYEQYF	TGTGCCAGCAGTGATTGGCAATACGAGCAGTACTTC
once	TRBD2	TRBV2	TRBJ2-6	CASSPGGAGANVLTF	TGTGCCAGCAGTCCCGGGGGGGCTGGGGCCAACGTCCTGACTTTC
NA	TRBD2	TRBV23-1	TRBJ2-7	CASSRFKASGRKYF	TGCGCCAGCAGTCGTTTTAAGGCTAGCGGGAGGAAGTACTTC
NA	NA	TRBV23-1	TRBJ2-1	CASHLGGRLRKYNEQFF	TGCGCCAGCCACCTGGGGGGTAGACTAAGGAAATACAATGAGCAGTTCTTC
NA	NA	TRBV5-4	TRBJ2-5	CASSFLIQGGETQYF	TGTGCCAGCAGCTTTCTGATACAGGGCGGAGAGACCCAGTACTTC
few	NA	TRBV5-6	TRBJ2-3	CASSLRGRGIDTQYF	TGTGCCAGCAGCCTGAGGGGGAGAGGAATAGATACGCAGTATTTT
NA	NA	TRBV2	TRBJ1-4	CASRYTGEKLFF	TGTGCCAGCAGGTACACTGGGGAAAAACTGTTTTTT
few	NA	TRBV10-1	TRBJ1-1	CASSEMASPAFF	TGCGCCAGCAGTGAGATGGCCTCCCCAGCTTTCTTT
NA	NA	TRBV4-2	TRBJ2-7	CASSKDSYEQYF	TGTGCCAGCAGCAAAGACAGTTACGAGCAGTACTTC
NA	NA	TRBV5-1	TRBJ1-4	CASKMGGTNEKLFF	TGCGCCAGCAAAATGGGAGGAACTAATGAAAAACTGTTTTTT
NA	NA	TRBV19	TRBJ2-1	CASSAPYNEQFF	TGTGCCTCTAGCGCGCCCTACAATGAGCAGTTCTTC
NA	TRBD2	TRBV18	TRBJ2-3	CASSPLASGTTDTQYF	TGTGCCAGCTCACCGTTAGCTAGCGGGACCACAGATACGCAGTATTTT
NA	TRBD1	TRBV10-2	TRBJ2-1	CASSGGTASYNEQFF	TGCGCCAGCAGTGGGGGGACAGCCTCCTACAATGAGCAGTTCTTC